This T cell receptor beta chain was identified during a study of long-term antiretroviral therapy in people with HIV. Study findings and constraints: Despite increasing after ART, diversity remained lower than that of transplant donor controls. Dating from about 2003 to 2017, the blood was possibly obtained under older ART regimens.

About this clone itself: Its antigen remains unidentified.

Investigators performed immunoSEQ version v3.0 at survey level. Clones were read by immunoSEQ multiplex PCR, and TCRdb kept only the in-frame ones, dropping some. In the table there are 42,000 or so clones, 70% to 90% of which are singletons. The source was unsorted PBMCs, collected 1.2 years after starting antiretroviral therapy. The clonotype comes from a woman aged 45-59 years with HIV.

CDR3 bases: TGTGCCTGGAGTGCCACGACACTCGGGGGGGAAGCTTTCTTT. Its translation: CAWSATTLGGEAFF. V gene TRBV30 combines with J gene TRBJ1-1; tentatively, D is TRBD1 (5 bases). CDR1 is GTSNPN and CDR2 is SVGIG in the germline V gene (reference sequence). The CDR3 has 14 amino acids. Trimming took off 1 base at V and 8 bases at J, with 17 bases between the two ends.